The 4 T cell receptor beta chains below were found in one sample sequenced in a study of T cells in Graves' hyperthyroidism and ophthalmopathy. Authors of the study amplified TCR beta CDR3 regions from RNA transcripts. The HTBI primer set served for first-round RT-PCR of the TCR CDR3. TCRdb fed the multiplex PCR reads into MiXCR, producing one record per CDR3 protein. Here the sample spans roughly 240,000 distinct CDR3 sequences, about a sixth being singletons. The source material was blood. These receptors came from a young woman with Graves' ophthalmopathy.

The chain combines TRBV12-5 with TRBJ2-2; 7 bases line up with TRBD1. Per the germline V gene, CDR1 is LGHNT and CDR2 is FRNRAP. The CDR3 runs 15 residues. The V segment lost 6 bases and the J segment 0 bases; nucleotides outside the gene matches: 4. CDR3 DNA: TGTGCTAGTGGGCCCGGGACAGCGAACACCGGGGAGCTGTTTTTT. It codes for CASGPGTANTGELFF. The variable domain in full, completed from reference TRBV12-5 and TRBJ2-2, reads DARVTQTPRHKVTEMGQEVTMRCQPILGHNTVFWYRQTMMQGLELLAYFRNRAPLDDSGMPKDRFSAEMPDATLATLKIQPSEPRDSAVYFCASGPGTANTGELFFGEGSRLTVL.

The chain joins TRBV20-1 to TRBJ2-3, with 16 bases that match TRBD2. The CDR3 runs to 14 residues. Germline-derived CDR1 and CDR2 are DFQATT and SNEGSKA (reference sequence). The junction had 0 bases not matched to a gene; V was cut back by 5 bases and J by 4 bases. The CDR3 nucleotides are TGCAGTGCTGGGACTAGCGGGAGGGCAGATACGCAGTATTTT. This gives the protein CSAGTSGRADTQYF.

This clonotype occurred many times. The chain uses TRBV6-1 and TRBJ1-1; D is unclear. Germline-derived CDR1 and CDR2 are MNHNS and SASEGT. This CDR3 is 14 amino acids long. Trimming took off 8 bases at V and 3 bases at J, with 16 bases between the two ends. CDR3 loop: CASCRARADTEAFF. In DNA, the CDR3 is TGTGCCAGCTGTCGGGCGAGGGCCGACACTGAAGCTTTCTTT.

The sample holds many counts of this clonotype. The rearrangement uses TRBV11-2 and TRBJ2-7; no definite D call. Germline V gene sequence: CDR1 SGHAT, CDR2 FQNNGV. With 5 bases removed from V and 4 bases from J, the gap between germline ends came to 3 bases. The CDR3 is 10 amino acids. CDR3 loop: CASSGYEQYF. In nucleotides, the CDR3 is TGTGCCAGCAGCGGATACGAGCAGTACTTC.